This entry lists 13 T cell receptor beta chains sequenced from one sample in a study of T cell changes during pregnancy in multiple sclerosis. Assay: immunoSEQ multiplex PCR; the TCRdb copy retains only in-frame clones and omits some. The sample has about 110,000 clones, roughly 89% seen once. Sequenced material: peripheral blood, taken before pregnancy. Every receptor here comes from a female donor with multiple sclerosis, enrolled in a pregnancy study.

A single count supports this clone. The genes are TRBV7-2 and TRBJ2-5; 16 nucleotides line up with TRBD2. The CDR3 runs to 17 residues. CDR1 SGHTA and CDR2 FQGNSA come from the germline V gene. With 5 bases clipped from V and 5 bases from J, the junction kept 8 bases outside the gene matches. CDR3 loop: CASSTGLAGGPKETQYF. The CDR3 region has the DNA TGTGCCAGCAGCACGGGACTAGCGGGGGGGCCGAAGGAGACCCAGTACTTC.

The chain links TRBV18 to TRBJ2-7; TRBD2 aligns across 13 bases. CDR3 length: 16 residues. V lost 1 base to trimming and J lost 3 bases; unmatched junction nucleotides: 3. Per germline, CDR1 KGHSH and CDR2 LQKENI. For the CDR3, the DNA is TGTGCCAGCTCACCACGGACTAGCGGGGGCGGCTACGAGCAGTACTTC. Translated, it gives CASSPRTSGGGYEQYF.

This chain joins TRBV5-1 and TRBJ1-1; unclear D gene. Germline CDR1 SGHRS, CDR2 YFSETQ. Deletions cut 0 bases from V and 1 base from J, with 4 bases between. The CDR3 has 13 amino acids. In nucleotides, the CDR3 is TGCGCCAGCAGCTTGGAGAGGAACACTGAAGCTTTCTTT. Translating gives CASSLERNTEAFF.

The chain is built from TRBV28 and TRBJ2-1; 12 nucleotides match TRBD2. Germline V lookup: CDR1 MDHEN, CDR2 SYDVKM. The junction had 11 bases not matched to a gene; V was cut back by 4 bases and J by 7 bases. The CDR3 consists of 17 residues. CDR3 nucleotide sequence: TGTGCCAGCAGTTCCCCAAAACTAGCGGGAGGATGGAATGAGCAGTTCTTC. It is translated as CASSSPKLAGGWNEQFF.

This chain links TRBV7-2 with TRBJ2-2; 13 bases agree with TRBD2. After removal of 2 bases from V and 3 bases from J, the junction contained 3 bases not matched to a gene. The CDR3 totals 17 residues. CDR1 and CDR2 (germline): SGHTA, FQGNSA. CDR3 DNA: TGTGCCAGCAGCTTAACTAGCGGGGGGGCACACACCGGGGAGCTGTTTTTT. It encodes CASSLTSGGAHTGELFF.

The V gene is TRBV27, the J gene TRBJ2-1; the match to TRBD1 covers 10 bases. CDR1 is MNHEY, CDR2 SMNVEV, per germline (reference sequence). The CDR3 runs to 14 residues. Unmatched junction bases numbered 3, after V lost 5 bases and J lost 5 bases. The CDR3 loop is CASSMDRGDNEQFF. The CDR3 coding sequence is TGTGCCAGCAGTATGGACAGGGGGGACAATGAGCAGTTCTTC.

This clone was found once. The chain joins TRBV7-2 to TRBJ2-5; 7 positions agree with TRBD1. The CDR3 loop spans 12 amino acids. V shed 5 bases, J shed 7 bases, and the junction held 4 bases outside the gene matches. Per the germline V gene, CDR1 is SGHTA and CDR2 is FQGNSA. For the CDR3, the DNA is TGTGCCAGCAGCCGAGACAGGGCGACCCAGTACTTC. This translates into CASSRDRATQYF.

V usage is TRBV13 and J usage is TRBJ2-7; TRBD2 aligns across 9 bases. The V and J ends lost 5 bases and 3 bases, in that order; junction bases with no gene match: 11. This CDR3 contains 16 residues. CDR1 is PRHDT, CDR2 FYEKMQ, per germline (reference sequence). The CDR3 here is CASSRNPGTSSYEQYF. In nucleotides, the CDR3 is TGTGCCAGCAGCCGAAACCCCGGGACTAGCAGCTACGAGCAGTACTTC.

V usage is TRBV4-2 and J usage is TRBJ1-5; 9 bases are a match to TRBD1. This CDR3 region has 19 residues. Per germline, CDR1 LGHNA and CDR2 YNFKEQ. J was trimmed by 5 bases and V by 0 bases; bases with no gene match: 14. CDR3 amino acids: CASSQDLLKPYRGHQPQHF. The CDR3 DNA is TGTGCCAGCAGCCAAGATCTTTTGAAGCCTTACAGGGGGCATCAGCCCCAGCATTTT.

V and J are TRBV7-9 and TRBJ2-3; 9 positions agree with TRBD2. Germline V CDR1 and CDR2: SEHNR, FQNEAQ (reference sequence). V shed 5 bases, J shed 4 bases, and the junction held 13 bases outside the gene matches. The CDR3 extends over 17 amino acids. CDR3 DNA sequence: TGTGCCAGCAGCCCGCGGACTAGCGCCGGAGGATCAGATACGCAGTATTTT. Residues: CASSPRTSAGGSDTQYF.

This clone was picked up one time. The V and J genes are TRBV5-1 and TRBJ1-3; 7 bases line up with TRBD1. This CDR3 comprises 17 residues. Trimming took 0 bases from V and 3 from J; bases not matched to a gene: 9. Germline values: CDR1 SGHRS, CDR2 YFSETQ. The CDR3 nucleotides are TGCGCCAGCAGCTTGGGACCCACAGGGGTGGATGGAAACACCATATATTTT. Protein: CASSLGPTGVDGNTIYF.

The chain employs TRBV7-9 and TRBJ1-4, with TRBD1 identical over 7 bases. Germline assignment: CDR1 SEHNR and CDR2 FQNEAQ (reference sequence). V was clipped by 8 bases and J by 7 bases; unmatched bases: 10. The CDR3 totals 14 residues. The CDR3 DNA reads as TGTGCCAGCGGATTGAGGCAGGGGGTTGAAAAACTGTTTTTT. Protein: CASGLRQGVEKLFF.

This clone was seen only once. The rearrangement joins TRBV7-9 to TRBJ1-4; D is unclear. The length of the CDR3 is 16 residues. Germline V gene sequence: CDR1 SEHNR, CDR2 FQNEAQ (reference sequence). Deletions cut 0 bases from V and 6 bases from J, with 14 bases between. This CDR3 reads CASSLASGANYEKLFF. The DNA for the CDR3 is TGTGCCAGCAGCTTAGCTTCGGGAGCCAACTATGAAAAACTGTTTTTT.